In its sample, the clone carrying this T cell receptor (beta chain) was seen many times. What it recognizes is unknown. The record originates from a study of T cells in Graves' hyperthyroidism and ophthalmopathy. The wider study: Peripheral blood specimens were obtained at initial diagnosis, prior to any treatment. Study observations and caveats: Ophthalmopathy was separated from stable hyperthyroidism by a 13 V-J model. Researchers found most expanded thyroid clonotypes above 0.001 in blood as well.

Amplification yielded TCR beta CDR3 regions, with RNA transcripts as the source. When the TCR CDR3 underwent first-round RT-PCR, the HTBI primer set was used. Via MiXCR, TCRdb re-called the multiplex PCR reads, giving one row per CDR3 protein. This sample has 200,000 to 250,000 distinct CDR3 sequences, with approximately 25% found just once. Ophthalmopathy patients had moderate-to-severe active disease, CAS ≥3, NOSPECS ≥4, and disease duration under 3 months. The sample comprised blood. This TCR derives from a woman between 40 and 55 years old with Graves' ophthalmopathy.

The CDR3 is CASRLTGTNTEAFF. The DNA of the CDR3 is TGTGCCAGTAGACTAACAGGGACTAACACTGAAGCTTTCTTT. The chain couples TRBV19 to TRBJ1-1, with a possible D match to TRBD1 (6 bases). This CDR3 comprises 14 residues. The germline V gene has CDR1 LNHDA and CDR2 SQIVND (reference sequence). V was pared by 6 bases and J by 2 bases, with 13 bases between.